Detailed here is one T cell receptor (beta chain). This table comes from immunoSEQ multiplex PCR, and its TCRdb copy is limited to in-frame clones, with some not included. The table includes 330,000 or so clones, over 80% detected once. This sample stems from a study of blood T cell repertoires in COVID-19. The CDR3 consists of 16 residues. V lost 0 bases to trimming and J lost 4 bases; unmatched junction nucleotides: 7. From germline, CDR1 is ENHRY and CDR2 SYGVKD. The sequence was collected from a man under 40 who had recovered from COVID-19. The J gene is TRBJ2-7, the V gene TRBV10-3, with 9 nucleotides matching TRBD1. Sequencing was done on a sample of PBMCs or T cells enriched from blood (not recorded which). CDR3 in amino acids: CAISESRTGEGYEQYF. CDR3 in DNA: TGTGCCATCAGTGAGTCCCGGACAGGGGAGGGTTACGAGCAGTACTTC.